This T cell receptor beta chain was captured in a study of T cell responses to AZD1222 COVID-19 vaccine (dated by TCRdb to 2020 to 2022). Regarding the research as a whole: Because spike-specific TCR depth and breadth did not differ between the two schedules, AZD1222 recipients who got a second dose at roughly 4 weeks were pooled with those who got a second dose at roughly 12 weeks. TCR sequencing covered roughly 230 trial participants: 207 given two doses of AZD1222 and 26 given two doses of MenACWY control vaccine. Trial participants were enrolled by age into 18-55, 56-69 and 70-plus year subgroups, with around 140, 26 and 57 TCR-sequenced participants respectively.

What the research found in general, with its limitations: In the small 56-69-year group, the increase in depth fell short of significance, most likely because of low power. Participants were mostly white British and included more females than males, and it was suggested by the authors that clonal diversity may have been underestimated. A significant rise in spike-specific TCR breadth and depth was observed after two AZD1222 doses relative to day 0 and relative to MenACWY recipients. Conclusions about previously exposed vaccinees are limited because only five or six AZD1222 recipients were SARS-CoV-2 seropositive at baseline. Vaccine-associated CD4 TCRs spanned the whole spike protein, with dominant responses in regions 160-218 and 743-854. Epitopes outside the regions mutated in the B.1.351 and B.1.1.7 variants were reportedly recognized by nearly half of the unique spike-specific TCRs. Because no day 14 peak-response samples were available, the repertoires could be characterized only after the peak T cell response.

Comment on this clone: Its target antigen remains unknown. No much larger clone is present one base from it, and per-base qualities are unavailable.

The sample's time point label is to be understood as: baseline before first vaccination. Vaccinee samples were obtained from the UK trials COV001 and COV002, which included a single-blind randomized controlled phase 2/3 trial of AZD1222 (ChAdOx1 nCoV-19) in healthy adults. For TCRbeta chain sequencing, PBMC samples from trial participants were taken at day 0 and at day 28 after the second dose. V is clipped by 1 base and J by 3 bases, and the sequence between their germline boundaries is 17 bases long. Reading from cysteine to phenylalanine, the CDR3 counts 16 amino acids. This entry keeps only the CDR3 DNA: 48 bases, framed from base 1. From a lookup of the germline V gene (reference sequence), CDR1 and CDR2 are SGHNT and YYREEE. The CDR3 regions of human TCRbeta chains were analyzed by immunosequencing. Concerning the study's data processing: Repertoire TCRs were matched against a reference library of SARS-CoV-2-specific TCRs generated with the MIRA antigen-specificity platform. Breadth was defined as the fraction of unique TCRs that were SARS-CoV-2-associated. Depth was defined as the fraction of total T cells that were SARS-CoV-2-associated. Using the MIRA data, each spike-specific TCR was mapped to the spike region that the TCR reacts to and placed in a CD4 or CD8 class. Log10-transformed breadth and depth values were compared by one-way ANOVA with Sidak's multiple comparisons tests. TCRdb's version of the immuneACCESS table is confined to in-frame rearrangements and falls short of the full clone set. An unresolved V gene accounts for under half of the shortfall where checked; the remainder is of unknown origin. V, J and clone size reflect that table, while D and trimming were determined from the DNA. Counted in this sample were tens of thousands of clones; nearly 90% of them appeared once. Approximately 12% of the sample goes to the ten largest clones.

The sequence is built from TRBV5-4 and TRBJ2-7; the D gene cannot be named for sure. The input for sequencing was peripheral blood, taken on day 0 of AZD1222 vaccination. The receptor was isolated from an adult in good health. The bases read TGTGCCAGCAGCTTGTCGCCCACGGTGCGCGGCTACGAGCAGTACTTC. The resulting protein is CASSLSPTVRGYEQYF.